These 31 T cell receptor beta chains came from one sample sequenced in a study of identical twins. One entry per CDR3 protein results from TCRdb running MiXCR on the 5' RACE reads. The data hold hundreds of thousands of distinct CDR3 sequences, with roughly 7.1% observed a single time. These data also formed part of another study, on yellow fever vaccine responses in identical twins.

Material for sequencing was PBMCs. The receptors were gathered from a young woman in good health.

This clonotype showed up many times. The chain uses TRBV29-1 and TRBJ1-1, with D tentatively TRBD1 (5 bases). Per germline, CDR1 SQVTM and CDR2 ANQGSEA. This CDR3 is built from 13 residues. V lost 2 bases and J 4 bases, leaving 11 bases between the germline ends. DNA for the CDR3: TGCAGCGTTGAACTTCAGGGAGTCACTGAAGCTTTCTTT. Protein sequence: CSVELQGVTEAFF.

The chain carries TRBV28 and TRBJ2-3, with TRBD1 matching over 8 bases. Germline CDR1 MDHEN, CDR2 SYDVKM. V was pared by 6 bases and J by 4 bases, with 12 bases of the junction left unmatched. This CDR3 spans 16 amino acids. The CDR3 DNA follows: TGTGCCAGCAGAGCAACCGGGACAGGCCCTTCAGATACGCAGTATTTT. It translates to CASRATGTGPSDTQYF.

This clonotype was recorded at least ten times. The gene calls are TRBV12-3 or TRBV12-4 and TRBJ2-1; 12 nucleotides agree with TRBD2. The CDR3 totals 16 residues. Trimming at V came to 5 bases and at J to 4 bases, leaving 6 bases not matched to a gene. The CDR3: CASSPSTSGGYNEQFF. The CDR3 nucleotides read TGTGCCAGCAGTCCATCGACTAGCGGGGGTTACAATGAGCAGTTCTTC.

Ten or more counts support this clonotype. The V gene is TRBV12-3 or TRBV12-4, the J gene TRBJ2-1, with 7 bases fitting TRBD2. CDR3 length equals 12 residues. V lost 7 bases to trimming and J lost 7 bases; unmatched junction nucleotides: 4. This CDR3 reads CASKLGGNEQFF. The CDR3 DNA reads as TGTGCCAGCAAACTCGGGGGGAATGAGCAGTTCTTC.

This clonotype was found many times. CDR3 bases: TGCAGCGTTCAGCTAGCGGTCCACAATGAGCAGTTCTTC. The encoded protein is CSVQLAVHNEQFF. The chain joins TRBV29-1 to TRBJ2-1, with TRBD2 matching 7 bases. Losses at the gene ends were 5 bases for V and 5 bases for J; bases not matched to a gene: 6. The V gene's germline CDR1 is SQVTM and CDR2 ANQGSEA. The CDR3 is made up of 13 amino acids.

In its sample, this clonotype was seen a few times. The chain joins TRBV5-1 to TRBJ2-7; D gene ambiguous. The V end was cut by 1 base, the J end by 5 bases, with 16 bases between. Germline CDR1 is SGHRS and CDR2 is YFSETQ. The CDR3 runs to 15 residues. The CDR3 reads CASSLLGGILDEQYV. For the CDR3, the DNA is TGCGCCAGCAGCTTGCTCGGCGGTATCCTGGACGAGCAGTACGTC.

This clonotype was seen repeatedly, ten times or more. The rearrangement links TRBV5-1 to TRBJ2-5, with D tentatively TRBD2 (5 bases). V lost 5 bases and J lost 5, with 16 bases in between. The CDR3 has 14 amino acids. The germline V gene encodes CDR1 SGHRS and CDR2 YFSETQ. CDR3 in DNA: TGCGCCAGCAGTCGTGACGGGGTCCAGGAGACCCAGTACTTC. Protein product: CASSRDGVQETQYF.

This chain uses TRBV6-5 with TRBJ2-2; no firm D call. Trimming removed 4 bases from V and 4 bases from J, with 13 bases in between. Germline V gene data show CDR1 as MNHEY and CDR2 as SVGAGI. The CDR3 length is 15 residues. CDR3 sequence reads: CASSWLTERTGELFF. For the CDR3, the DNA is TGTGCCAGCAGTTGGCTAACCGAGCGCACCGGGGAGCTGTTTTTT.

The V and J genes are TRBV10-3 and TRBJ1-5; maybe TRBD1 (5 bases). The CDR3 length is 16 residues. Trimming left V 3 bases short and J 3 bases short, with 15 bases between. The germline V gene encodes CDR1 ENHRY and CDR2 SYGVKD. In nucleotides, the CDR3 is TGTGCCATCAGTGATGTTGGACACCCCAACAATCAGCCCCAGCATTTT. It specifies CAISDVGHPNNQPQHF.

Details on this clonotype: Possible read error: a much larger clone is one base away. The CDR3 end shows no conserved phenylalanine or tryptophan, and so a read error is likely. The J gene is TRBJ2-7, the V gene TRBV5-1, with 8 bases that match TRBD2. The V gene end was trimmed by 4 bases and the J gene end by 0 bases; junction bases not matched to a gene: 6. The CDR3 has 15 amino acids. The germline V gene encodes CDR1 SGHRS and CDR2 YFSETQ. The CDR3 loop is CASSLTSGGSYEQYI. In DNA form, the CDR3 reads TGCGCCAGCAGCCTTACTAGCGGTGGCTCCTACGAGCAGTACATC.

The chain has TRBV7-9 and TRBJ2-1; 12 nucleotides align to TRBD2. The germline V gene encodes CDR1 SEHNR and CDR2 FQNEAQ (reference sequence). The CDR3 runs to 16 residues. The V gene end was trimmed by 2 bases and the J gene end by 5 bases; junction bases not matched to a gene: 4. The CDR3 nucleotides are TGTGCCAGCAGCTTACTGACTAGCGGGAGTGACAATGAGCAGTTCTTC. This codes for CASSLLTSGSDNEQFF. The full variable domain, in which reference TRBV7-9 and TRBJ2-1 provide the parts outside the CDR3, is DTGVSQNPRHKITKRGQNVTFRCDPISEHNRLYWYRQTLGQGPEFLTYFQNEAQLEKSRLLSDRFSAERPKGSFSTLEIQRTEQGDSAMYLCASSLLTSGSDNEQFFGPGTRLTVL.

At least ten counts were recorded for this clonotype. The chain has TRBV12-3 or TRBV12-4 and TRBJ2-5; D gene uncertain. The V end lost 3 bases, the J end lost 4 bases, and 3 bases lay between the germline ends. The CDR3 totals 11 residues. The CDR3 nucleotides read TGTGCCAGCAGTTTTGGAGAGACCCAGTACTTC. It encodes CASSFGETQYF.

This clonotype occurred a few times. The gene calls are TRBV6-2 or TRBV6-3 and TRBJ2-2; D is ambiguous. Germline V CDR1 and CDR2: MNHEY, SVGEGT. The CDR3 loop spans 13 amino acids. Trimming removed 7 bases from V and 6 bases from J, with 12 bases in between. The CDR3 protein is CASKGSAAGELFF. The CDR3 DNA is TGTGCCAGCAAAGGGTCCGCGGCCGGGGAGCTGTTTTTT.

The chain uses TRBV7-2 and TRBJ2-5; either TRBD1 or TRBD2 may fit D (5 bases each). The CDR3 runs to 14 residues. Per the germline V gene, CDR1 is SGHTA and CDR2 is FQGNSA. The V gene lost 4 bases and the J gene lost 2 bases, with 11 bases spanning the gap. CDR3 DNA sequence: TGTGCCAGCAGCTCAACCGGGACGCAAGAGACCCAGTACTTC. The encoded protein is CASSSTGTQETQYF.

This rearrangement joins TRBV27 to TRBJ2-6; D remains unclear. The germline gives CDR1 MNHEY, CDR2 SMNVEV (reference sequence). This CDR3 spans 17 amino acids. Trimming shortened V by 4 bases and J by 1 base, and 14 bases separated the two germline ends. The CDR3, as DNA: TGTGCCAGCAGTTCATGGGTTCAGAGATCTGGGGCCAACGTCCTGACTTTC. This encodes CASSSWVQRSGANVLTF. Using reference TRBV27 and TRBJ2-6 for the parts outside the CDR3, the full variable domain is EAQVTQNPRYLITVTGKKLTVTCSQNMNHEYMSWYRQDPGLGLRQIYYSMNVEVTDKGDVPEGYKVSRKEKRNFPLILESPSPNQTSLYFCASSSWVQRSGANVLTFGAGSRLTVL.

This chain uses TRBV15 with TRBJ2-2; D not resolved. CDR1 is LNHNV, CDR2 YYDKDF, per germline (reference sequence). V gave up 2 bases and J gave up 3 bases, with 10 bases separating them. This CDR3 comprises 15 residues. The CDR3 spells CATSRIPPDTGELFF. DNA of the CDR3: TGTGCCACCAGCAGAATACCGCCGGACACCGGGGAGCTGTTTTTT. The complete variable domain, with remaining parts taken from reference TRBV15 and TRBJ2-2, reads DAMVIQNPRYQVTQFGKPVTLSCSQTLNHNVMYWYQQKSSQAPKLLFHYYDKDFNNEADTPDNFQSRRPNTSFCFLDIRSPGLGDTAMYLCATSRIPPDTGELFFGEGSRLTVL.

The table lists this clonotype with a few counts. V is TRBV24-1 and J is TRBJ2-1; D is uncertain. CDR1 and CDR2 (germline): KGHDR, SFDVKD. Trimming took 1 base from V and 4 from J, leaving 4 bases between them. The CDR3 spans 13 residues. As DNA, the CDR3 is TGTGCCACCAGTGATTTTTCATACAATGAGCAGTTCTTC. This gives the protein CATSDFSYNEQFF.

The CDR3 nucleotides are TGTGCCAGCAGCCAGGCCAGACACACCCCAGATACGCAGTATTTT. It codes for CASSQARHTPDTQYF. This sequence joins TRBV3-1 and TRBJ2-3; D unresolved. Germline lookup yields CDR1 LGHDT and CDR2 YNNKEL (reference sequence). The CDR3 runs 15 residues. Trimming pared 3 bases from V and 4 bases from J, leaving 14 bases between.

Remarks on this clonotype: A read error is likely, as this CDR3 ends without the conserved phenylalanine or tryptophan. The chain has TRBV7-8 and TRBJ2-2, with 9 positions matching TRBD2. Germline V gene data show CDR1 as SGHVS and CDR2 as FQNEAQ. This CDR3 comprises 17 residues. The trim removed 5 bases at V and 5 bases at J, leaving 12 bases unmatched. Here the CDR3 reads CASSRTAAGGPTGELFS. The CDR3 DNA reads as TGTGCCAGCAGCCGAACTGCGGCGGGAGGGCCTACCGGGGAGCTGTTTTCT.

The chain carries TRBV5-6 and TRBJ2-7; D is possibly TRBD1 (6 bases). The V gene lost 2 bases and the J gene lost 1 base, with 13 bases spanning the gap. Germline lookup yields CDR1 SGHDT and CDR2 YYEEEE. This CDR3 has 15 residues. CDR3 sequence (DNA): TGTGCCAGCAGCTTCGTCGACAGGAGATCCTACGAGCAGTACGTC. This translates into CASSFVDRRSYEQYV.

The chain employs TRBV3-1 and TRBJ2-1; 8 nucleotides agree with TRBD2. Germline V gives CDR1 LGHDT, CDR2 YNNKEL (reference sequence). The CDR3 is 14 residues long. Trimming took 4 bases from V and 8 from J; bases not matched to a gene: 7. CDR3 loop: CASSLAGTWDEQFF. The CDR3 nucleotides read TGTGCCAGCAGCCTAGCGGGGACCTGGGATGAGCAGTTCTTC.

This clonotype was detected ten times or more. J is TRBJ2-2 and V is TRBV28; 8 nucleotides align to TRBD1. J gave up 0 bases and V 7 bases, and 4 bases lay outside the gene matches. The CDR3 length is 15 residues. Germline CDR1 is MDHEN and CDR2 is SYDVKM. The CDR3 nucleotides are TGTGCCAGCATCGGGGGACAGGCGAACACCGGGGAGCTGTTTTTT. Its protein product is CASIGGQANTGELFF.

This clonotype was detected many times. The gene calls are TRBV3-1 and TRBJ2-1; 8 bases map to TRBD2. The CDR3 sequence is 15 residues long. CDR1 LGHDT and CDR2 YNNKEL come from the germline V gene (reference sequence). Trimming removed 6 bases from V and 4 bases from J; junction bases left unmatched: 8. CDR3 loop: CASRGPGLVYNEQFF. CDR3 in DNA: TGTGCCAGCAGAGGGCCGGGACTAGTTTACAATGAGCAGTTCTTC.

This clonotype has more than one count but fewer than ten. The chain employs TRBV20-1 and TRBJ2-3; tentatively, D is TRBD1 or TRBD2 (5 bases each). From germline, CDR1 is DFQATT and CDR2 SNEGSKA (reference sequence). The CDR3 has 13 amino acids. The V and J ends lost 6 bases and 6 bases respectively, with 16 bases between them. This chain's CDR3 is CSALRGGQDTQYF. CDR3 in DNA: TGCAGTGCCCTGAGGGGCGGCCAGGATACGCAGTATTTT.

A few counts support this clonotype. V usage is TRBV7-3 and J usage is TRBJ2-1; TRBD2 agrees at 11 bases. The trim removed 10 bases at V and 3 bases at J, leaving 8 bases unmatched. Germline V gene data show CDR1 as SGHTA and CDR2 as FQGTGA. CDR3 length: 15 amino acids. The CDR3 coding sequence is TGTGCCACCCAGAATAGCGGGAGGGACTACAATGAGCAGTTCTTC. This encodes CATQNSGRDYNEQFF.

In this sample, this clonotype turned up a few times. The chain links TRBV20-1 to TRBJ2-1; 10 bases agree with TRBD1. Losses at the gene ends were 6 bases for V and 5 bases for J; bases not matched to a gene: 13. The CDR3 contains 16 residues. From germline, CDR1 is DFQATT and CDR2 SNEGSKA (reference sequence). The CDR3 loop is CSATTPTGGFHNEQFF. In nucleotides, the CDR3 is TGCAGTGCAACTACTCCGACAGGGGGCTTCCACAATGAGCAGTTCTTC.

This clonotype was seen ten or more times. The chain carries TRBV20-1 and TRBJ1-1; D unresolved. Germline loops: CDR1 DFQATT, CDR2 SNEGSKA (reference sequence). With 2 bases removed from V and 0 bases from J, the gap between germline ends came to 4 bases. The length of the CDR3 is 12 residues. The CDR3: CSARPMNTEAFF. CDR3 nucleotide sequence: TGCAGTGCTAGACCAATGAACACTGAAGCTTTCTTT.

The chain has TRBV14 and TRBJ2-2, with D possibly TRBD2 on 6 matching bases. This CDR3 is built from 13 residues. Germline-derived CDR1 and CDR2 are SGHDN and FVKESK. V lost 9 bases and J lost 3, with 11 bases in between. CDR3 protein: CASKRADTGELFF. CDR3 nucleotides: TGTGCCAGTAAGCGGGCAGACACCGGGGAGCTGTTTTTT. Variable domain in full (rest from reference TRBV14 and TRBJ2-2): EAGVTQFPSHSVIEKGQTVTLRCDPISGHDNLYWYRRVMGKEIKFLLHFVKESKQDESGMPNNRFLAERTGGTYSTLKVQPAELEDSGVYFCASKRADTGELFFGEGSRLTVL.

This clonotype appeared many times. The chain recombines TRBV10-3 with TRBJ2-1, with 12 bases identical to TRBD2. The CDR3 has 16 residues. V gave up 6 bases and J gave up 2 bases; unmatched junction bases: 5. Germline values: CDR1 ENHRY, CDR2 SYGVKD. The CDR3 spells CAIRGLAGGTYNEQFF. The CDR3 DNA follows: TGTGCCATCAGGGGGCTAGCGGGAGGGACCTACAATGAGCAGTTCTTC.

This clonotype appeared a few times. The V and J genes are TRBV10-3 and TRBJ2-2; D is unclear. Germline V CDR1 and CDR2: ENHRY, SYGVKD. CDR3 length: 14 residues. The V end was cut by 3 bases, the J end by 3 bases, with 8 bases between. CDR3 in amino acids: CAISDKQDTGELFF. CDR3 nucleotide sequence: TGTGCCATCAGTGACAAGCAGGACACCGGGGAGCTGTTTTTT.

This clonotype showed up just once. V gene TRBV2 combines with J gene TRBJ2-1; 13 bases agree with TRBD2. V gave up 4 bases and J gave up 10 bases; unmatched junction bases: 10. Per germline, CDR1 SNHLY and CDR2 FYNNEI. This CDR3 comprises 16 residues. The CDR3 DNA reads TGTGCCAGCAGTGGGGGGACGGGACTAGCGGGAAGAGAGCAGTTCTTC. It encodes CASSGGTGLAGREQFF.